These 28 T cell receptor beta chains originate from one sample sequenced in a study of T cells after somatic rescue of genetic block. Produced via immunoSEQ multiplex PCR; TCRdb's table is partial and in-frame only. The table shows about 88,000 clones, with more than 80% occurring only once. Material: peripheral blood mononuclear cells (PBMCs). These receptor sequences come from a woman between 18 and 30 years old.

The genes are TRBV5-1 and TRBJ2-7; TRBD2 aligns across 8 bases. The ends lost 4 bases at V and 0 bases at J; junction bases unmatched: 3. The CDR3 is 14 residues long. Germline loops: CDR1 SGHRS, CDR2 YFSETQ. The CDR3 sequence is CASSISGSSYEQYF. CDR3 coding DNA: TGCGCCAGCAGCATCAGCGGGAGCTCCTACGAGCAGTACTTC.

The chain links TRBV5-4 to TRBJ2-7; D may be TRBD1 (6 bases). The CDR3 consists of 17 residues. V was shortened by 4 bases and J by 6 bases, with 26 bases between the two germline ends. Germline lookup yields CDR1 SGHNT and CDR2 YYREEE (reference sequence). CDR3 nucleotides: TGTGCCAGCAGCCTCCCCGCCGCGCCTGGGGGCGGTTTCGAGCAGTACTTC. Amino acid sequence: CASSLPAAPGGGFEQYF.

The gene calls are TRBV28 and TRBJ1-1; 9 bases agree with TRBD1. The germline V gene has CDR1 MDHEN and CDR2 SYDVKM. The CDR3 is 14 residues long. The ends lost 5 bases at V and 5 bases at J; junction bases unmatched: 6. The CDR3 bases are TGTGCCAGCAGTCGCGGGACAGGGAGGACTGAAGCTTTCTTT. Translated, it gives CASSRGTGRTEAFF.

The chain carries TRBV19 and TRBJ2-1; 9 nucleotides agree with TRBD2. Germline assignment: CDR1 LNHDA and CDR2 SQIVND (reference sequence). This CDR3 is 15 amino acids long. After removal of 3 bases from V and 6 bases from J, the junction contained 6 bases not matched to a gene. CDR3 in DNA: TGTGCCAGTAGTATTCACGTAGCGGGAGTCAATGAGCAGTTCTTC. Its translation: CASSIHVAGVNEQFF.

This clone was counted a single time. The chain recombines TRBV11-3 with TRBJ1-1; tentatively, D is TRBD1 (6 bases). This CDR3 spans 14 amino acids. Germline V gives CDR1 SGHNT, CDR2 YENEEA. Trimming left V 3 bases short and J 0 bases short, with 8 bases between. The CDR3 nucleotides read TGTGCCAGCAGCTTCGACAGGATGAACACTGAAGCTTTCTTT. It yields the protein CASSFDRMNTEAFF.

The rearrangement links TRBV5-6 to TRBJ1-1, with a tentative D call TRBD1 (5 bases). Germline V gene sequence: CDR1 SGHDT, CDR2 YYEEEE. V gave up 7 bases and J gave up 4 bases, with 8 bases separating them. There are 11 residues in the CDR3. In nucleotides, the CDR3 is TGTGCCAGCGGAAGGGGCACTGAAGCTTTCTTT. This sequence encodes CASGRGTEAFF.

The chain employs TRBV6-5 and TRBJ2-7; D is perhaps TRBD2 (5 bases). CDR3 length: 14 residues. CDR1 and CDR2 from the germline V gene are MNHEY and SVGAGI. V was clipped by 0 bases and J by 1 base, with 7 bases between them. The CDR3 protein is CASSYSRVSYEQYF. DNA of the CDR3: TGTGCCAGCAGTTACTCGAGGGTTTCCTACGAGCAGTACTTC.

The rearrangement joins TRBV25-1 to TRBJ1-6; no clear D gene. V lost 4 bases and J 8 bases, leaving 9 bases between the germline ends. The CDR3 consists of 13 residues. Germline loops: CDR1 MGHDK, CDR2 SYGVNS. In DNA, the CDR3 is TGTGCCAGCAGTGCCGACGGGGATTCACCCCTCCACTTT. Protein sequence: CASSADGDSPLHF. The full variable domain, rest sourced from reference TRBV25-1 and TRBJ1-6, is EADIYQTPRYLVIGTGKKITLECSQTMGHDKMYWYQQDPGMELHLIHYSYGVNSTEKGDLSSESTVSRIRTEHFPLTLESARPSHTSQYLCASSADGDSPLHFGNGTRLTVT.

The chain recombines TRBV7-9 with TRBJ2-3, with D tentatively TRBD1 or TRBD2 (5 bases each). The germline V gene has CDR1 SEHNR and CDR2 FQNEAQ (reference sequence). The CDR3 runs to 16 residues. Trimming took off 1 base at V and 10 bases at J, with 21 bases between the two ends. The CDR3 sequence is CASSLVSNPREGSQYF. The CDR3 coding sequence is TGTGCCAGCAGCTTAGTTTCTAACCCTCGTGAGGGGTCGCAGTATTTT.

The DNA of the CDR3 is TGTGCCAGCAGCCAAGAGGAGGGTCAGCCCCAGCATTTT. It is translated as CASSQEEGQPQHF. V usage is TRBV4-2 and J usage is TRBJ1-5; D is unresolved. Germline-derived CDR1 and CDR2 are LGHNA and YNFKEQ. V shed 0 bases and J shed 6 bases, with 6 bases lying between them. The CDR3 totals 13 residues.

The chain carries TRBV28 and TRBJ1-2; 9 nucleotides agree with TRBD1. The CDR3 totals 17 residues. In germline, CDR1 is MDHEN, CDR2 SYDVKM. The V and J ends lost 4 bases and 0 bases, in that order; junction bases with no gene match: 9. The chain's CDR3 is CASSSLGTGITNYGYTF. The CDR3, as DNA: TGTGCCAGCAGTTCCCTAGGGACAGGGATTACTAACTATGGCTACACCTTC.

The chain recombines TRBV27 with TRBJ2-7; 9 bases match TRBD2. The V gene end was trimmed by 2 bases and the J gene end by 1 base; junction bases not matched to a gene: 6. From germline, CDR1 is MNHEY and CDR2 SMNVEV (reference sequence). The CDR3 totals 16 residues. The CDR3 DNA sequence: TGTGCCAGCAGTTTAGTTTGGACTAGCGTGTCCTACGAGCAGTACTTC. Protein sequence: CASSLVWTSVSYEQYF.

The V gene is TRBV5-1, the J gene TRBJ2-7; D might be TRBD1 (6 bases). The V gene's germline CDR1 is SGHRS and CDR2 YFSETQ. This CDR3 region has 13 residues. Deletions cut 0 bases from V and 3 bases from J, with 7 bases between. CDR3 sequence reads: CASSLGQVYEQYF. Here the CDR3 DNA reads TGCGCCAGCAGCTTGGGACAGGTCTACGAGCAGTACTTC. The full variable domain, its missing parts supplied by reference TRBV5-1 and TRBJ2-7, is KAGVTQTPRYLIKTRGQQVTLSCSPISGHRSVSWYQQTPGQGLQFLFEYFSETQRNKGNFPGRFSGRQFSNSRSEMNVSTLELGDSALYLCASSLGQVYEQYFGPGTRLTVT.

This sequence joins TRBV10-2 and TRBJ1-3; D perhaps matches TRBD1 (5 bases). The CDR3 consists of 14 residues. The germline V gene encodes CDR1 WSHSY and CDR2 SAAADI. Deletions cut 6 bases from V and 1 base from J, with 10 bases between. Here the CDR3 reads CASSRQTSGNTIYF. DNA of the CDR3: TGCGCCAGCAGCAGACAGACGTCTGGAAACACCATATATTTT.

The rearrangement uses TRBV27 and TRBJ1-5; 9 bases line up with TRBD1. The germline gives CDR1 MNHEY, CDR2 SMNVEV (reference sequence). This CDR3 spans 17 amino acids. The ends lost 1 base at V and 7 bases at J; junction bases unmatched: 11. DNA for the CDR3: TGTGCCAGCAGTTTATACTCATCCGGGACAGGGTACCAGCCCCAGCATTTT. Amino acid sequence: CASSLYSSGTGYQPQHF.

This CDR3 reads CASSMRGYYGYTF. The CDR3 nucleotides are TGTGCCAGTAGTATGCGGGGGTACTATGGCTACACCTTC. The J gene is TRBJ1-2, the V gene TRBV19, with D possibly being TRBD1 (5 bases). This CDR3 has 13 amino acids. Germline CDR1 and CDR2: LNHDA and SQIVND (reference sequence). The V gene lost 3 bases and the J gene lost 3 bases, with 8 bases spanning the gap.

The gene calls are TRBV29-1 and TRBJ2-1; 7 bases line up with TRBD1. The CDR3 is 20 residues long. Germline CDR1 and CDR2: SQVTM and ANQGSEA. V was clipped by 1 base and J by 0 bases; unmatched bases: 18. The CDR3 loop reads CSVEVVGGSTDRSSYNEQFF. The CDR3 bases are TGCAGCGTTGAAGTAGTAGGGGGCAGTACTGACCGCAGCTCCTACAATGAGCAGTTCTTC.

On this clone: One end of the junction is discordant with germline, which a read error may explain. This chain connects TRBV7-7 to TRBJ2-7; D is tentatively TRBD1 or TRBD2 (5 bases each). Germline V gives CDR1 SSHAT, CDR2 FNYEAQ (reference sequence). The CDR3 has 16 residues. Here the CDR3 DNA reads TGTGCTAGCAGCTTATTTTATGGGACCAAACCCTACGAGCAGTACTTC. Amino acids: CASSLFYGTKPYEQYF.

The chain couples TRBV7-9 to TRBJ2-1; weak D call: TRBD2 (5 bases). Trimming left V 2 bases short and J 6 bases short, with 8 bases between. The CDR3 spans 13 residues. The germline V gene has CDR1 SEHNR and CDR2 FQNEAQ (reference sequence). This CDR3 is CASSLTTSNEQFF. The DNA for the CDR3 is TGTGCCAGCAGCTTAACAACTAGCAATGAGCAGTTCTTC.

The chain links TRBV7-9 to TRBJ1-5, with unresolved D. Trimming removed 2 bases at V and 3 bases at J, with 14 bases between. This CDR3 is 16 amino acids long. Germline V gene sequence: CDR1 SEHNR, CDR2 FQNEAQ (reference sequence). The CDR3 loop reads CASSLHRGGYNQPQHF. The CDR3 nucleotides are TGTGCCAGCAGCTTACATCGGGGAGGTTACAATCAGCCCCAGCATTTT.

V is TRBV5-6 and J is TRBJ1-1; no reliable D call. V lost 0 bases, J lost 5 bases, and 8 bases lay in between. The germline V gene has CDR1 SGHDT and CDR2 YYEEEE. The CDR3 has 13 residues. CDR3 amino acids: CASSLVVTTEAFF. DNA of the CDR3: TGTGCCAGCAGCTTGGTCGTTACTACTGAAGCTTTCTTT.

The chain joins TRBV5-4 to TRBJ1-1; the D gene is possibly TRBD1 (5 bases). The CDR3 spans 13 residues. V dropped 4 bases and J dropped 8 bases, with 15 bases sitting between them. Germline assignment: CDR1 SGHNT and CDR2 YYREEE (reference sequence). The CDR3 nucleotides read TGTGCCAGCAGCCACCGGGCGGGGGACGAAGCTTTCTTT. It translates to CASSHRAGDEAFF.

The CDR3 DNA reads TGTGCCAGCAGTTTCCGTCGACAGAACTACGAGCAGTACTTC. It translates to CASSFRRQNYEQYF. The chain joins TRBV27 to TRBJ2-7; D possibly corresponds to TRBD1 (5 bases). The V and J ends lost 3 bases and 3 bases respectively, with 12 bases between them. CDR3 length: 14 amino acids. From germline, CDR1 is MNHEY and CDR2 SMNVEV (reference sequence).

The chain recombines TRBV29-1 with TRBJ2-5, with TRBD2 identical over 9 bases. Germline V lookup: CDR1 SQVTM, CDR2 ANQGSEA. J was trimmed by 2 bases and V by 5 bases; bases with no gene match: 6. The CDR3 spans 14 residues. CDR3 coding DNA: TGCAGCGTTAATAGCGGGAGCTCTCAAGAGACCCAGTACTTC. Translating it yields CSVNSGSSQETQYF.

J is TRBJ1-3 and V is TRBV6-4; D may be TRBD1 (6 bases). Germline-derived CDR1 and CDR2 are MRHNA and SNTAGT. V gave up 3 bases and J gave up 0 bases, with 9 bases separating them. The CDR3 spans 15 residues. In nucleotides, the CDR3 is TGTGCCAGCAGTGAGTCAGGGGACTCTGGAAACACCATATATTTT. As protein: CASSESGDSGNTIYF.

The chain is built from TRBV5-4 and TRBJ2-5; D possibly corresponds to TRBD2 (5 bases). Per the germline V gene, CDR1 is SGHNT and CDR2 is YYREEE (reference sequence). Trimming cost V 0 bases and J 5 bases, with 11 bases left between them. The CDR3 sequence is 14 residues long. The chain's CDR3 is CASSLGGTSETQYF. CDR3 in DNA: TGTGCCAGCAGCTTGGGCGGAACTAGTGAGACCCAGTACTTC.

The chain employs TRBV5-4 and TRBJ1-2, with D uncertain. The germline V gene encodes CDR1 SGHNT and CDR2 YYREEE (reference sequence). The V end was cut by 2 bases, the J end by 4 bases, with 15 bases between. CDR3 length: 15 residues. The DNA of the CDR3 is TGTGCCAGCAGCTTTGACAAAACCCCCGGCTATGGCTACACCTTC. Translated: CASSFDKTPGYGYTF.

The J gene is TRBJ2-1, the V gene TRBV5-4; 14 nucleotides line up with TRBD2. This CDR3 spans 18 amino acids. The germline CDR1 and CDR2 sequences are SGHNT and YYREEE (reference sequence). V lost 3 bases and J lost 1; bases outside the gene matches: 6. The CDR3: CASSSGGLAGASYNEQFF. DNA for the CDR3: TGTGCCAGCAGCTCGGGGGGACTAGCGGGAGCATCCTACAATGAGCAGTTCTTC.